This record covers a single T cell receptor beta chain. What it binds is unknown. The CDR3 runs to 14 residues. CDR1 and CDR2 from the germline V gene are SEHNR and FQNEAQ (reference sequence). V lost 2 bases and J 6 bases, leaving 8 bases between the germline ends. Profiling relied on immunoSEQ multiplex PCR, and the TCRdb table lists in-frame clones only, not all of them. In the table there are about 400,000 clones, 75% to 90% of which are singletons. The data are from a study of Ad26.COV2.S vaccination and SARS-CoV-2 variants. Across the study: Dosing was one shot or two shots 56 days apart.

Study conclusions and caveats: After vaccination, reports described spike-specific CD8+ and CD4+ T cell responses as showing substantial breadth. Higher spike-specific TCR breadth was found in vaccine recipients than in placebo recipients.

Treatment denoted: about 20 received Ad26.COV2.S at low or high dose, single or two shots; several received placebo; per-sample allocation not given. The samples were gathered on day 63 after the first injection of vaccine or placebo. It was an adult aged 18-55 years in Boston who was the donor. The sequence was collected from a person aged 18-60 years who received the Ad26.COV2.S COVID-19 vaccine or a placebo. The chain recombines TRBV7-9 with TRBJ1-6; no definite D call. Sequenced here: peripheral blood, sampled in a trial of Ad26.COV2.S vaccine versus placebo. The DNA of the CDR3 is TGTGCCAGCAGCTTATTGTCAGTTAATTCACCCCTCCACTTT. It translates to CASSLLSVNSPLHF.